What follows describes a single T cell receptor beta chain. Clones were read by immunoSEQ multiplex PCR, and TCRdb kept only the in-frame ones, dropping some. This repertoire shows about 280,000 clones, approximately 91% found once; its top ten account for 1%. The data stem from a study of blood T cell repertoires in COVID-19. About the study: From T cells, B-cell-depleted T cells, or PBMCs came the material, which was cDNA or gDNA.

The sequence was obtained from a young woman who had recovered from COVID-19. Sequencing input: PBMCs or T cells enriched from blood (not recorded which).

As DNA, the CDR3 is TGCGCCAGCAGCTTGGTGGGGCCAGGTACGCAGTATTTT. It yields the protein CASSLVGPGTQYF. V and J are TRBV5-1 and TRBJ2-3; a weak D match, TRBD1 (5 bases). With 0 bases removed from V and 8 bases from J, the gap between germline ends came to 10 bases. The germline gives CDR1 SGHRS, CDR2 YFSETQ. This CDR3 contains 13 residues.